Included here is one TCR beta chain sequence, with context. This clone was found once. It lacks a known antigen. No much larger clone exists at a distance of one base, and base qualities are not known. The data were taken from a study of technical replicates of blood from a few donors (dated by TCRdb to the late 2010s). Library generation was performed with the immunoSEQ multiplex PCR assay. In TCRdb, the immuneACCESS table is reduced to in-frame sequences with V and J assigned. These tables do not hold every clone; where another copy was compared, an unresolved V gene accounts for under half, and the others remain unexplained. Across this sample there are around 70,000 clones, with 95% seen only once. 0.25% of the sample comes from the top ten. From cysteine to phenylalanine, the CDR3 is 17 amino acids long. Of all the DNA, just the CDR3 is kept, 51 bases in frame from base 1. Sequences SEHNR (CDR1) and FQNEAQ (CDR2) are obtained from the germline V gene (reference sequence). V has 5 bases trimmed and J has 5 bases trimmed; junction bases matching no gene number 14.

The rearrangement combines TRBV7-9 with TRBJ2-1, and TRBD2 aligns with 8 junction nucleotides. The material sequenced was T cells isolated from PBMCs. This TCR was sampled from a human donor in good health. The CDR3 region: CASSPHPGSGGNNEQFF. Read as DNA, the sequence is TGTGCCAGCAGCCCACACCCTGGGAGCGGGGGAAACAATGAGCAGTTCTTC.